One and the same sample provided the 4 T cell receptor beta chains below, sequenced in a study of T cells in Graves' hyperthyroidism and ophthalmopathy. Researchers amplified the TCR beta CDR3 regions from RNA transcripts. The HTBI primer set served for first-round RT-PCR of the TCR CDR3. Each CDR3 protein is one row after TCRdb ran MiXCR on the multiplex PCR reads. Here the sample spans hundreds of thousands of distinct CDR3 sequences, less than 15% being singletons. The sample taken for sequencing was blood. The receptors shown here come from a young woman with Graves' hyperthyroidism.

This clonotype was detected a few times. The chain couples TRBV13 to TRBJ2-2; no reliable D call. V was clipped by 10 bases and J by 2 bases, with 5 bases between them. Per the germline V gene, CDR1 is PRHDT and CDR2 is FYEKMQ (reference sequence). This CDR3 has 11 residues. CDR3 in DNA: TGTGCCACCCCAAACACCGGGGAGCTGTTTTTT. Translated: CATPNTGELFF.

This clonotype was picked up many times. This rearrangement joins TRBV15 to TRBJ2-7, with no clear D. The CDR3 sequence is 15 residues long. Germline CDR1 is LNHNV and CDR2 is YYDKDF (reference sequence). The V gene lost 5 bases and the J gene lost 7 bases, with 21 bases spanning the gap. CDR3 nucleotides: TGTGCCACCAGCGGTGGTGGTTACAGAGGAAGGGAGCAGTACTTC. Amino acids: CATSGGGYRGREQYF.

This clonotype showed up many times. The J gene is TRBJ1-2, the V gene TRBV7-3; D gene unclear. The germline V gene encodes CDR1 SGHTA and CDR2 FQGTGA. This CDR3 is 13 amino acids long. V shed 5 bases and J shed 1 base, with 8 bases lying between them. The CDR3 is CASSPYLNYGYTF. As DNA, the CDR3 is TGTGCCAGCAGCCCGTACCTTAACTATGGCTACACCTTC.

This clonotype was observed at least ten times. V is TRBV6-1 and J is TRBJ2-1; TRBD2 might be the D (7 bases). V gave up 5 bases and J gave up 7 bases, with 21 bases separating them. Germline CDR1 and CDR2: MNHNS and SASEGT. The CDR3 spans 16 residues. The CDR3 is CASSSGSGARGNEQFF. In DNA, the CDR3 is TGTGCCAGCAGTTCGGGGAGCGGGGCAAGGGGGAATGAGCAGTTCTTC.